The source of this T cell receptor (beta chain) is a study of naive and memory T cell subsets. Whole-study findings and limits: Gini index rose across naive, CM, EM and EMRA in CD4 and CD8.

Two oligonucleotides, mixed equimolar, formed the beta constant-region primer covering TRBC1 and TRBC2. Ligated cDNA was amplified by four rounds of PCR with nested alpha and beta constant-region primers and SP2. TCRdb used MiXCR to reprocess the UMI-ligation and nested PCR reads, holding one entry per CDR3 protein. This sample yields 15,000 to 20,000 distinct CDR3 sequences, of which roughly 8.7% are seen a single time; around 23% belongs to the top ten. Comment on this clonotype: Its antigen is not identified.

This TCR derives from a human donor in good health. Source material: central memory CD8+ T cells from blood.

For the CDR3, the DNA is TGCGCCAGCAGCCAAGATGGCTCGAGTTCTGGGGCCAACGTCCTGACTTTC. Translating it yields CASSQDGSSSGANVLTF. The rearrangement uses TRBV4-3 and TRBJ2-6; the D is unclear. This CDR3 contains 17 residues. The V and J ends lost 0 bases and 1 base respectively, with 10 bases between them. The germline V gene has CDR1 LGHNA and CDR2 YSLEER.